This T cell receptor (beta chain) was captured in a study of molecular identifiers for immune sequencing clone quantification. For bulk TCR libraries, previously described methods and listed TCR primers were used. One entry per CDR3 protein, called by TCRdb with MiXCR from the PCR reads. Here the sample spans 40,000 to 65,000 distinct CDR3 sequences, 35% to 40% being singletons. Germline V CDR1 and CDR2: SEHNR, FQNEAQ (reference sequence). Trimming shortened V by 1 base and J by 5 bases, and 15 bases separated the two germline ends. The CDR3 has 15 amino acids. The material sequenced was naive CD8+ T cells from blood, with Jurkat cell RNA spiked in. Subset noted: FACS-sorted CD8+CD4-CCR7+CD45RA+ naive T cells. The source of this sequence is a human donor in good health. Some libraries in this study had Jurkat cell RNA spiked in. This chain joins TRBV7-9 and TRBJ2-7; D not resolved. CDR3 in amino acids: CASSLEEAFVHEQYF. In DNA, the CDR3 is TGTGCCAGCAGCTTAGAAGAGGCGTTCGTCCACGAGCAGTACTTC.